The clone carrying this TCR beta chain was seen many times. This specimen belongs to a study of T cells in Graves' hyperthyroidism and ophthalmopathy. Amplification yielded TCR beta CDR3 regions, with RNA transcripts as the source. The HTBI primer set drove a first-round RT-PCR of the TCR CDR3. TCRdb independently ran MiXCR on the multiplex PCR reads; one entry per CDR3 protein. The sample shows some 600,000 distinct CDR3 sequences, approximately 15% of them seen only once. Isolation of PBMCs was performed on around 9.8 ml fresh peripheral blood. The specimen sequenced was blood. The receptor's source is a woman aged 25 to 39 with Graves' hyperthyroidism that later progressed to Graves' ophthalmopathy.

This CDR3 is CSALTPGSATEAFF. The CDR3 nucleotides read TGCAGTGCTTTGACCCCAGGGTCAGCCACTGAAGCTTTCTTT. The chain employs TRBV20-1 and TRBJ1-1; a possible D gene is TRBD1 (5 bases). This CDR3 region has 14 residues. V was clipped by 5 bases and J by 4 bases, with 17 bases between them. Germline CDR1 reads DFQATT; CDR2 reads SNEGSKA (reference sequence).